A selection of T cell receptor beta chains follows, all from one sample in a study of blood T cells in healthy people across ages. Via MiXCR, TCRdb re-called the 5' RACE reads, giving one row per CDR3 protein. The profile shows around 800,000 distinct CDR3 sequences, approximately 59% of them singletons. Sequenced: blood. These receptors all stem from a man aged 25 to 40 in good health. The CDR3 runs from the conserved cysteine through the conserved F or W. The D gene is left open where the match is weak. For some rows the clone size is stated as once, few or many, or as a class when expanded; others skip it.

.	TRBJ1-1	15	TRBV7-2	.	CASSLAVVGNTEAFF	TGTGCCAGCAGCTTAGCGGTTGTAGGGAACACTGAAGCTTTCTTT
.	TRBJ1-5	14	TRBV9	.	CASSVGGLNQPQHF	TGTGCCAGCAGCGTAGGAGGGTTGAATCAGCCCCAGCATTTT
.	TRBJ2-5	14	TRBV29-1	few	CSVGVLGPEETQYF	TGCAGCGTTGGTGTTTTGGGGCCGGAAGAGACCCAGTACTTC
TRBD1	TRBJ1-2	15	TRBV5-1	.	CASSLFGTANYGYTF	TGCGCCAGCAGCTTGTTCGGGACAGCGAACTATGGCTACACCTTC
.	TRBJ2-5	12	TRBV20-1	once	CSARQEGETQYF	TGCAGTGCCAGACAAGAGGGGGAGACCCAGTACTTC
TRBD1	TRBJ1-1	15	TRBV7-2	.	CASSFWTGFSTEAFF	TGTGCCAGCAGCTTCTGGACAGGGTTTAGCACTGAAGCTTTCTTT
.	TRBJ2-4	12	TRBV28	.	CASSFAPRGQYF	TGTGCCAGCAGTTTTGCCCCCCGGGGGCAGTACTTC
.	TRBJ2-1	17	TRBV12-3/TRBV12-4	few	CASSYRQGRGRNNEQFF	TGTGCCAGCAGCTACCGACAAGGAAGAGGTAGAAACAATGAGCAGTTCTTC
.	TRBJ1-2	14	TRBV11-2	.	CASSLVGSGYGYTF	TGTGCCAGCAGCTTAGTCGGCAGTGGATATGGCTACACCTTC
TRBD2	TRBJ2-3	16	TRBV7-9	.	CASSFWGLAVTDTQYF	TGTGCCAGCAGCTTTTGGGGACTAGCGGTCACAGATACGCAGTATTTT
.	TRBJ2-7	17	TRBV7-8	.	CASSNPDGRGSYNEQYF	TGTGCCAGCAGCAACCCGGACGGCCGGGGGTCCTACAATGAGCAGTACTTC
.	TRBJ1-1	12	TRBV9	.	CASSALNTEAFF	TGTGCCAGCAGCGCCCTGAATACTGAAGCTTTCTTT
.	TRBJ2-3	15	TRBV5-6	few	CASTRRHQYTDTQYF	TGTGCCAGCACGCGCCGCCACCAATACACAGATACGCAGTATTTT
TRBD1	TRBJ2-7	15	TRBV9	.	CASSVEGTGPYEQYF	TGTGCCAGCAGCGTAGAAGGGACAGGGCCCTACGAGCAGTACTTC
.	TRBJ2-5	16	TRBV7-2	.	CASSSTLPGLTETQYF	TGTGCCAGCAGTTCAACCCTACCGGGACTTACAGAGACCCAGTACTTC
.	TRBJ2-3	14	TRBV20-1	.	CSARDSQGVDTQYF	TGCAGTGCTAGAGATTCACAGGGTGTAGATACGCAGTATTTT
TRBD1	TRBJ2-3	16	TRBV6-6	.	CASSYSGGQGVDTQYF	TGTGCCAGCAGTTACTCGGGAGGACAGGGAGTAGATACGCAGTATTTT
TRBD1	TRBJ2-7	15	TRBV15	.	CATSPGTGGSYERYF	TGTGCCACCAGTCCCGGGACAGGGGGCTCCTACGAGCGGTACTTC
.	TRBJ2-5	12	TRBV24-1	.	CATSGMEETQYF	TGTGCCACCTCAGGGATGGAAGAGACCCAGTACTTC
.	TRBJ2-1	15	TRBV6-1	.	CASSEVGVLFNEQFF	TGTGCCAGCAGTGAAGTAGGGGTCCTCTTCAATGAGCAGTTCTTC
.	TRBJ1-2	13	TRBV6-2/TRBV6-3	.	CASTEGQGNGYTF	TGTGCCAGCACCGAGGGGCAGGGCAATGGCTACACCTTC
.	TRBJ2-7	14	TRBV12-3/TRBV12-4	.	CASSLVGRFYEQYF	TGTGCCAGCAGTTTAGTGGGACGGTTTTACGAGCAGTACTTC
.	TRBJ2-1	14	TRBV29-1	.	CSSLDGSSYNEQFF	TGCAGCTCCCTTGACGGGAGCTCCTACAATGAGCAGTTCTTC
.	TRBJ1-2	11	TRBV20-1	.	CSARMGNGYTF	TGCAGTGCTCGGATGGGGAATGGCTACACCTTC